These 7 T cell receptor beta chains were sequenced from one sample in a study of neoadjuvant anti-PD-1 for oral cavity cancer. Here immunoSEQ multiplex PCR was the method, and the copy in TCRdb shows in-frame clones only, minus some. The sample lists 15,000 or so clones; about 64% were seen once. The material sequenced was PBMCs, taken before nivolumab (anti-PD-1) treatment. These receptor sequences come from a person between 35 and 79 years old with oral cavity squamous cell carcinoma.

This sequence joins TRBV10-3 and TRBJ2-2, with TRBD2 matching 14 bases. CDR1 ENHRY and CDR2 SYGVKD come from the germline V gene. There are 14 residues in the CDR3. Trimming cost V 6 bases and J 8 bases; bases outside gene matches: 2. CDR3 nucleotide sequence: TGTGCCATCAGGGGACTAGCGGGAGTAGGGGAGCTGTTTTTT. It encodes CAIRGLAGVGELFF.

The chain's CDR3 is CASSLERGQEKLFF. The CDR3, as DNA: TGTGCCAGCAGCTTGGAAAGGGGGCAGGAAAAACTGTTTTTT. The gene calls are TRBV5-7 and TRBJ1-4, with 7 bases identical to TRBD1. TRBV5-7 is an ORF, with its function uncertain. V was pared by 0 bases and J by 8 bases, with 4 bases of the junction left unmatched. This CDR3 contains 14 residues.

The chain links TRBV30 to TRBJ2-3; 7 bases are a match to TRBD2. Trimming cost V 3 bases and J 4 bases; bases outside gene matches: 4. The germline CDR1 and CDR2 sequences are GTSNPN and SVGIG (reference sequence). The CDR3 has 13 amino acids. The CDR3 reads CAWSWGGADTQYF. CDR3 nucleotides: TGTGCCTGGAGCTGGGGGGGGGCAGATACGCAGTATTTT.

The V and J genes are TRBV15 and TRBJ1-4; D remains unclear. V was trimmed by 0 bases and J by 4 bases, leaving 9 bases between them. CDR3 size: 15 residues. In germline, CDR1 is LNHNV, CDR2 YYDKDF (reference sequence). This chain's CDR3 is CATSRDRALNEKLFF. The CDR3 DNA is TGTGCCACCAGCAGAGATAGGGCCCTTAATGAAAAACTGTTTTTT.

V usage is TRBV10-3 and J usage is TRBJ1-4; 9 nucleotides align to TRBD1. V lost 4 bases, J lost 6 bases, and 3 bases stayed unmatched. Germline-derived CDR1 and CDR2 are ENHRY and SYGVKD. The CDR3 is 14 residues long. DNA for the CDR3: TGTGCCATCAGTGGGGGACAGGGTGATGAAAAACTGTTTTTT. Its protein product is CAISGGQGDEKLFF.

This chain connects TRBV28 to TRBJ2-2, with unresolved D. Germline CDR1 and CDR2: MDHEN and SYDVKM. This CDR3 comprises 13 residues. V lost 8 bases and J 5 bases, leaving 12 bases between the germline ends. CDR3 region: CASGRTLTGELFF. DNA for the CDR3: TGTGCCAGCGGACGGACGTTAACCGGGGAGCTGTTTTTT. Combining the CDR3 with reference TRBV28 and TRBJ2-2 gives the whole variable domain DVKVTQSSRYLVKRTGEKVFLECVQDMDHENMFWYRQDPGLGLRLIYFSYDVKMKEKGDIPEGYSVSREKKERFSLILESASTNQTSMYLCASGRTLTGELFFGEGSRLTVL.

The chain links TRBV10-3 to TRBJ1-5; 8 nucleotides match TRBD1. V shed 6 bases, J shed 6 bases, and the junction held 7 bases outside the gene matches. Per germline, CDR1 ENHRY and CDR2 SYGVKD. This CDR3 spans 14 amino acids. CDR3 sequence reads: CAISAGQGGQPQHF. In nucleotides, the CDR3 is TGTGCCATCAGCGCCGGACAGGGCGGTCAGCCCCAGCATTTT.